This is a list of T cell receptor beta chains from one sample in a study of blood T cell repertoires in COVID-19. Sequencing used immunoSEQ multiplex PCR; TCRdb keeps in-frame clones, though not all of them. In the table there are roughly 80,000 clones, 80% to 85% of which are singletons. What was sequenced was peripheral blood. The receptors shown here come from a man between 45 and 60 years old with acute or convalescent COVID-19. CDR3s include the opening cysteine and the closing phenylalanine or tryptophan. The order of the fields is clone size, J gene, CDR3 length, V gene, D gene, CDR3 DNA, CDR3 protein. D genes are given only for firm matches. Some rows mark clone size as missing; the rest say once, few, many or name a class of expanded clone.

clone_size: .; j_call: TRBJ1-5; cdr3_length: 14; v_call: TRBV19; d_call: TRBD1; cdr3_nt: TGTGCCAGTGACAGGGGAATGGGCAATCAGCCCCAGCATTTT; cdr3_aa: CASDRGMGNQPQHF
clone_size: .; j_call: TRBJ2-7; cdr3_length: 14; v_call: TRBV7-9; d_call: TRBD2; cdr3_nt: TGTGCCAGCAGCTTGGGTCTAGCGGACTACGAGCAGTACTTC; cdr3_aa: CASSLGLADYEQYF
clone_size: .; j_call: TRBJ2-7; cdr3_length: 12; v_call: TRBV7-2; d_call: .; cdr3_nt: TGTGCCAGCAGCTCCCAGGGGAACGAGCAGTACTTC; cdr3_aa: CASSSQGNEQYF
clone_size: .; j_call: TRBJ1-2; cdr3_length: 15; v_call: TRBV30; d_call: .; cdr3_nt: TGTGCCTGGAGTGTACATCAGGCAGGGCACTATGGCTACACCTTC; cdr3_aa: CAWSVHQAGHYGYTF
clone_size: few; j_call: TRBJ1-3; cdr3_length: 15; v_call: TRBV3-1/TRBV3-2; d_call: .; cdr3_nt: TGTGCCAGCAGCCAAGACCCAGGGGCTGGAAACACCATATATTTT; cdr3_aa: CASSQDPGAGNTIYF
clone_size: .; j_call: TRBJ1-4; cdr3_length: 8; v_call: TRBV20-1; d_call: .; cdr3_nt: TGCAGTGCTCCCTCACTGTTTTTT; cdr3_aa: CSAPSLFF
clone_size: .; j_call: TRBJ2-1; cdr3_length: 16; v_call: TRBV5-8; d_call: TRBD2; cdr3_nt: TGTGCCAGCAGCCTCGCGGGGGGTAGCTCCTACAATGAGCAGTTCTTC; cdr3_aa: CASSLAGGSSYNEQFF
clone_size: once; j_call: TRBJ2-7; cdr3_length: 12; v_call: TRBV6-5; d_call: TRBD1; cdr3_nt: TGTGCCACCCAGGGGGCAAGTTACGAGCAGTACTTC; cdr3_aa: CATQGASYEQYF
clone_size: .; j_call: TRBJ1-2; cdr3_length: 15; v_call: TRBV7-2; d_call: TRBD1; cdr3_nt: TGTGCCAGCAGCGCTACAGGGGGCAGTCGCTATGGCTACACCTTC; cdr3_aa: CASSATGGSRYGYTF
clone_size: .; j_call: TRBJ2-3; cdr3_length: 12; v_call: TRBV12-3/TRBV12-4; d_call: TRBD2; cdr3_nt: TGTGCCAGCAGCGGGGGGGTAGATACGCAGTATTTT; cdr3_aa: CASSGGVDTQYF
clone_size: once; j_call: TRBJ1-5; cdr3_length: 14; v_call: TRBV30; d_call: .; cdr3_nt: TGTGCCTGGAGCGGGGGGTATAGCAATCAGCCCCAGCATTTT; cdr3_aa: CAWSGGYSNQPQHF
clone_size: .; j_call: TRBJ1-1; cdr3_length: 13; v_call: TRBV6-1; d_call: .; cdr3_nt: TGTGCCAGCAGTGACCAGGAAGGCACTGAAGCTTTCTTT; cdr3_aa: CASSDQEGTEAFF
clone_size: .; j_call: TRBJ2-1; cdr3_length: 15; v_call: TRBV30; d_call: .; cdr3_nt: TGTGCCTGGAGTCCAGGCAGCAGCTCCTACAATGAGCAGTTCTTC; cdr3_aa: CAWSPGSSSYNEQFF
clone_size: .; j_call: TRBJ2-7; cdr3_length: 14; v_call: TRBV9; d_call: TRBD1; cdr3_nt: TGTGCCAGCACCGACAGGGCTGGGCCCTACGAGCAGTACTTC; cdr3_aa: CASTDRAGPYEQYF
clone_size: .; j_call: TRBJ2-3; cdr3_length: 12; v_call: TRBV9; d_call: .; cdr3_nt: TGTGCCAGCAGCGACCGGGCAGATACGCAGTATTTT; cdr3_aa: CASSDRADTQYF
clone_size: few; j_call: TRBJ1-5; cdr3_length: 15; v_call: TRBV19; d_call: .; cdr3_nt: TGTGCCAGTATACAGGGTATGGTAGGCAATCAGCCCCAGCATTTT; cdr3_aa: CASIQGMVGNQPQHF
clone_size: .; j_call: TRBJ1-1; cdr3_length: 14; v_call: TRBV9; d_call: .; cdr3_nt: TGTGCCAGCAGCGTAGGGGCAGGGGACACTGAAGCTTTCTTT; cdr3_aa: CASSVGAGDTEAFF
clone_size: .; j_call: TRBJ1-5; cdr3_length: 13; v_call: TRBV4-3; d_call: .; cdr3_nt: TGCGCCAGCAGCCAAGACCGTTATCAGCCCCAGCATTTT; cdr3_aa: CASSQDRYQPQHF
clone_size: .; j_call: TRBJ1-1; cdr3_length: 14; v_call: TRBV5-1; d_call: TRBD1; cdr3_nt: TGCGCCAGCAGCTTACAGGGGCCGCCCACTGAAGCTTTCTTT; cdr3_aa: CASSLQGPPTEAFF
clone_size: .; j_call: TRBJ1-1; cdr3_length: 13; v_call: TRBV7-2; d_call: .; cdr3_nt: TGTGCCAGCAGCTTAGAAGGGGACACTGAAGCTTTCTTT; cdr3_aa: CASSLEGDTEAFF
clone_size: .; j_call: TRBJ2-1; cdr3_length: 13; v_call: TRBV7-8; d_call: TRBD1; cdr3_nt: TGTGCCAGCAGCTCACAGGGGGCCAATGAGCAGTTCTTC; cdr3_aa: CASSSQGANEQFF
clone_size: .; j_call: TRBJ1-1; cdr3_length: 14; v_call: TRBV6-5; d_call: TRBD1; cdr3_nt: TGTGCCAGCAACCCGACAGGGGTCTACACTGAAGCTTTCTTT; cdr3_aa: CASNPTGVYTEAFF
clone_size: .; j_call: TRBJ1-3; cdr3_length: 16; v_call: TRBV7-2; d_call: .; cdr3_nt: TGTGCCAGCAACACGCCCGGGGGGAGGACTGGAAACACCATATATTTT; cdr3_aa: CASNTPGGRTGNTIYF
clone_size: .; j_call: TRBJ1-1; cdr3_length: 15; v_call: TRBV7-6; d_call: TRBD1; cdr3_nt: TGTGCCAGCAGCTCTTGGACAGGGAGGAGCACTGAAGCTTTCTTT; cdr3_aa: CASSSWTGRSTEAFF
clone_size: .; j_call: TRBJ2-7; cdr3_length: 14; v_call: TRBV7-2; d_call: .; cdr3_nt: TGTGCCAGCAGCTTAGATTACAACTCCTACGAGCAGTACTTC; cdr3_aa: CASSLDYNSYEQYF